This T cell receptor (beta chain) was obtained from a study of blood T cell repertoires in COVID-19. A single count supports this clone. Per the germline V gene, CDR1 is MDHEN and CDR2 is SYDVKM. This CDR3 is built from 15 residues. Deletions cut 6 bases from V and 7 bases from J, with 19 bases between. Participants were aged 18 to 89 years from 20 to 30 US areas. Membership in each cohort depended on participant-reported clinical history. Two negative PCRs, clearance, or symptom resolution were required of recovered Cohort 3 donors. TCRdb's table, derived via immunoSEQ multiplex PCR, lists solely in-frame clones and lacks some. The repertoire holds 250,000 to 300,000 clones, with approximately 85% as singletons.

Sequenced input: PBMCs or T cells enriched from blood (not recorded which). The rearrangement joins TRBV28 to TRBJ2-4; D is perhaps TRBD2 (6 bases). The receptor's source is a woman between 50 and 59 years old who had recovered from COVID-19. The CDR3 loop is CASSLGRNRGNIQYF. The CDR3 DNA is TGTGCCAGCAGCCTGGGACGCAACCGGGGGAACATTCAGTACTTC.